This T cell receptor beta chain was recorded in a study of blood T cells in healthy people across ages. This CDR3 contains 17 residues. Per germline, CDR1 MDHEN and CDR2 SYDVKM. V gave up 6 bases and J gave up 2 bases; unmatched junction bases: 9. General observations from the study: Naive and antigen-experienced cells could not be conclusively compared, given unsorted PBMCs.

This clonotype was observed at least ten times. The target antigen is unknown. It was with a sample-barcoded 5' primer and a J-beta primer mix that a second PCR of about 6 to 12 cycles was run. TCRdb analysed the 5' RACE reads with MiXCR anew, one entry per CDR3 protein. The sample includes 870,000 or so distinct CDR3 sequences, around 30% of them seen just once. Sequencing was done on a sample of blood. J is TRBJ2-5 and V is TRBV28, with 13 bases fitting TRBD2. This receptor was obtained from a woman over 75 in good health. CDR3 protein: CASRVARTSGGQETQYF. CDR3 in DNA: TGTGCCAGCAGGGTAGCCCGGACTAGCGGGGGACAAGAGACCCAGTACTTC.